This record covers a single T cell receptor (beta chain). Its antigen is still unknown. The germline V gene encodes CDR1 WNHNN and CDR2 SYGVQD (reference sequence). Germline trimming cut 2 bases from V and 0 bases from J; bases unmatched to any gene: 4. The CDR3 consists of 16 residues. The data are from a study of cytomegalovirus exposure and HLA in healthy donors. Study as a whole: HLA-typed donors were the source of 90 million or so unique TCRs, which an early data release held.

Both 60 Vbeta primers and 13 Jbeta primers went into the PCR. The data were produced by immunoSEQ multiplex PCR, yet TCRdb's version contains in-frame clones alone and is incomplete. The sample yields 70,000 to 95,000 clones, under 80% seen once. Overall study findings and caveats: What TCR beta sequences reportedly achieved was accurate prediction of HLA-A and HLA-B alleles in most subjects.

The sequence came from a man aged 35-49 years in good health and CMV-seronegative. The chain employs TRBV10-1 and TRBJ2-1, with 7 bases identical to TRBD2. Sequencing was performed on PBMCs. CDR3 region: CASSEKCGSSYNEQFF. In DNA form, the CDR3 reads TGCGCCAGCAGTGAGAAGTGCGGGAGCTCCTACAATGAGCAGTTCTTC.